This T cell receptor (beta chain) was recorded in a study of regulatory T cells in long-lasting Graves disease. With V trimmed by 11 bases and J by 5 bases, 6 bases remained unmatched. The V gene's germline CDR1 is SNHLY and CDR2 FYNNEI. The CDR3 sequence is 13 residues long. The time point is: newly diagnosed GD, antithyroid drugs for less than 3 months. From RNA extracted from PBMCs, the TCR library was made. The table lists this clonotype with a few counts. To make TCR beta libraries, researchers used iRepertoire HTBI primers and Arm-PCR of CDR3 regions. MiXCR, run by TCRdb on the multiplex PCR reads, gives a single entry per CDR3 protein. The sample yields 400,000 to 650,000 distinct CDR3 sequences, 15% to 20% seen once. This same sample was also taken into another study, of T cells in Graves' hyperthyroidism and ophthalmopathy. From that study: Over 18 months, lack of ophthalmopathy progression marked Graves' hyperthyroidism as stable.

This receptor was taken from a woman aged 40 to 65 with Graves disease. The specimen comprised peripheral blood mononuclear cells (PBMCs), sampled at new diagnosis, from a patient treated with antithyroid drugs. This chain uses TRBV2 with TRBJ2-1, with 10 nucleotides matching TRBD2. The CDR3 sequence: CAVGTSEDNEQFF. As DNA, the CDR3 is TGTGCCGTCGGGACTAGCGAGGACAATGAGCAGTTCTTC.